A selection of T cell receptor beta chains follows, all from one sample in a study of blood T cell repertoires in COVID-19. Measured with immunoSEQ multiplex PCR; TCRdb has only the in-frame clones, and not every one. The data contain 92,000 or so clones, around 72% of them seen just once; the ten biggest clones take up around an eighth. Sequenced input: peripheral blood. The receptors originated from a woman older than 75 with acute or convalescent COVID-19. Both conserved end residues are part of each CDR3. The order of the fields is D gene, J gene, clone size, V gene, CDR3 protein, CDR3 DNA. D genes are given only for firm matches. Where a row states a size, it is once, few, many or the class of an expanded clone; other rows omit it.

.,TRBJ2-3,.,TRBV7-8,CASSLGAVVSTDTQYF,TGTGCCAGCAGCTTAGGGGCAGTTGTTAGCACAGATACGCAGTATTTT
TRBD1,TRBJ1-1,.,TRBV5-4,CASSPEQGMNTEAFF,TGTGCCAGCAGCCCGGAACAGGGGATGAACACTGAAGCTTTCTTT
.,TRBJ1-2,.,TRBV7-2,CASSPVTLNVPLNYGYTF,TGTGCCAGCAGCCCCGTCACCCTTAATGTCCCACTCAACTATGGCTACACCTTC
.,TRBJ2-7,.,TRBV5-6,CASSLDRSYEQYF,TGTGCCAGCAGCCTGGACAGATCTTACGAGCAGTACTTC
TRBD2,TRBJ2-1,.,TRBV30,CAWSTGTSDYNEQFF,TGTGCCTGGAGTACCGGGACTAGCGATTACAATGAGCAGTTCTTC
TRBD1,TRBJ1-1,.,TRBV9,CASSVRDRGPNTEAFF,TGTGCCAGCAGCGTCCGGGACAGGGGGCCCAACACTGAAGCTTTCTTT
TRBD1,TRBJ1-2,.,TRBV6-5,CASSPGDRVGYTF,TGTGCCAGCAGTCCGGGGGACAGGGTTGGCTACACCTTC
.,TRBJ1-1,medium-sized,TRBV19,CASSILGGTEAFF,TGTGCCAGTAGTATCTTAGGGGGCACTGAAGCTTTCTTT
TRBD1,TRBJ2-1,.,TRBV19,CASRSGQGAYNEQFF,TGTGCCAGTAGATCAGGACAGGGGGCCTACAATGAGCAGTTCTTC
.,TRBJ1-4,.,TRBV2,CAGRRADNEKLFF,TGTGCCGGCAGGAGGGCGGATAATGAAAAACTGTTTTTT
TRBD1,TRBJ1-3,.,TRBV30,CAWSTGTAAGNTIYF,TGTGCCTGGAGTACAGGGACAGCTGCTGGAAACACCATATATTTT
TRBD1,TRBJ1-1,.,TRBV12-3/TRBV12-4,CATQTGVGTEAFF,TGTGCCACCCAGACAGGGGTTGGTACTGAAGCTTTCTTT
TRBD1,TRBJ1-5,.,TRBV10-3,CAIREGQGNQPQHF,TGTGCCATCAGGGAGGGACAGGGCAATCAGCCCCAGCATTTT
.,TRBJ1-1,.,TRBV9,CASSRENTEAFF,TGTGCCAGCAGCAGAGAGAACACTGAAGCTTTCTTT
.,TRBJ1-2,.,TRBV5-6,CASSYSGNSGGYTF,TGTGCCAGCAGCTATTCGGGAAACTCGGGCGGCTACACCTTC
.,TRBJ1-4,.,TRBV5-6,CASSRLGRVDEKLFF,TGTGCCAGCAGCAGACTAGGGAGAGTTGATGAAAAACTGTTTTTT
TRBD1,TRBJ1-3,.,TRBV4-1,CASSQDRESGNTIYF,TGCGCCAGCAGCCAGGACAGGGAATCTGGAAACACCATATATTTT
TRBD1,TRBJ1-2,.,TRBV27,CASSRGTGGRDGYTF,TGTGCCAGCAGTAGGGGGACAGGGGGCCGAGATGGCTACACCTTC
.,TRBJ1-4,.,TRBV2,CASSEAHQGNEKLFF,TGTGCCAGCAGTGAAGCTCACCAGGGGAATGAAAAACTGTTTTTT
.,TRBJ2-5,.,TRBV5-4,CASSLDGRGIGETQYF,TGTGCCAGCAGCTTGGACGGCCGAGGGATAGGAGAGACCCAGTACTTC
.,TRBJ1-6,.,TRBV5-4,CASSADKSVSPLHF,TGTGCCAGCAGCGCGGACAAGAGTGTTTCACCCCTCCACTTT
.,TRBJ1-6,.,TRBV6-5,CASRDSGYPPLHF,TGTGCCAGCAGGGACAGCGGCTACCCACCCCTCCACTTT
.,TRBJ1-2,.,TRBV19,CASSFDWPAVIRYTF,TGTGCCAGTAGTTTTGACTGGCCAGCCGTTATCCGCTACACCTTC
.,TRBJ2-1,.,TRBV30,CAWSPRGGGPYNEQFF,TGTGCCTGGAGTCCTCGGGGAGGGGGGCCTTACAATGAGCAGTTCTTC
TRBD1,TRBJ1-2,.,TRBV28,CASSLSLQGAYYGYTF,TGTGCCAGCAGTTTATCCCTACAGGGGGCTTACTATGGCTACACCTTC
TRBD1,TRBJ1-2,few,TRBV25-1,CASSETGGSYGYTF,TGTGCCAGCAGTGAAACAGGGGGCAGCTATGGCTACACCTTC
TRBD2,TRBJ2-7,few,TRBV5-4,CASSLVAGGPHEQYF,TGTGCCAGCAGCTTGGTAGCGGGGGGGCCCCACGAGCAGTACTTC
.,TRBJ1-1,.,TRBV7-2,CASSLARGIGTEAFF,TGTGCCAGCAGCTTAGCGCGGGGGATAGGCACTGAAGCTTTCTTT
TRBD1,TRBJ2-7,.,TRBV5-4,CASSSYRDSYEQYF,TGTGCCAGCAGCTCCTACCGGGACAGCTACGAGCAGTACTTC
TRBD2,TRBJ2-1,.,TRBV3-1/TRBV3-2,CASSPWTSGGVGNEQFF,TGTGCCAGCAGCCCCTGGACTAGCGGGGGGGTGGGCAATGAGCAGTTCTTC
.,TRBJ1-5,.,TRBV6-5,CASAPVGNQPQHF,TGTGCCAGCGCACCGGTTGGCAATCAGCCCCAGCATTTT
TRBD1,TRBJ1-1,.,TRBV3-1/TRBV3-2,CASSRRQGAFMNTEAFF,TGTGCCAGCAGCCGGAGACAGGGGGCCTTCATGAACACTGAAGCTTTCTTT
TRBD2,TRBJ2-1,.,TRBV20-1,CSASARGGLVDEQFF,TGCAGTGCTAGTGCCCGGGGGGGCTTGGTGGATGAGCAGTTCTTC
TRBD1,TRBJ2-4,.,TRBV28,CASSKWDRRAKNIQYF,TGTGCCAGCAGCAAATGGGACAGGAGGGCCAAAAACATTCAGTACTTC
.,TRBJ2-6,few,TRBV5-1,CASSLFGRPSGANVLTF,TGCGCCAGCAGCTTGTTTGGGAGACCCTCTGGGGCCAACGTCCTGACTTTC
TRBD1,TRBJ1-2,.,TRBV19,CASLRGTGGLYTF,TGTGCCAGTTTGCGCGGGACAGGGGGCCTCTACACCTTC
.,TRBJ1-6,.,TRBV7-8,CASSLSGGLDSPLHF,TGTGCCAGCAGCTTATCCGGGGGGTTGGATTCACCCCTCCACTTT
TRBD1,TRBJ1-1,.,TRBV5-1,CASSRNVGQGAIEAFF,TGCGCCAGCAGCCGCAACGTTGGACAGGGGGCAATTGAAGCTTTCTTT
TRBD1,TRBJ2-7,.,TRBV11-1,CASSLGQDSYEQYF,TGTGCCAGCAGCCTTGGACAGGACTCCTACGAGCAGTACTTC
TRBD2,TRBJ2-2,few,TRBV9,CASRVEAGGPSSGELFF,TGTGCCAGCCGCGTCGAGGCGGGGGGGCCGTCATCCGGGGAGCTGTTTTTT
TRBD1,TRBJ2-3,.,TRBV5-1,CASSLTTGADTQYF,TGCGCCAGCAGCCTTACCACAGGGGCAGATACGCAGTATTTT
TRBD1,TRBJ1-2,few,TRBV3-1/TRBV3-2,CASSQDHYRGSGNYGYTF,TGTGCCAGCAGCCAGGATCATTACAGGGGGTCGGGGAACTATGGCTACACCTTC
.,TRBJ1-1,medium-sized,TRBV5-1,CASSLVGDLNTEAFF,TGCGCCAGCAGCTTGGTCGGGGACTTGAACACTGAAGCTTTCTTT
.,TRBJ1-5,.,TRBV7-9,CASSRIGDNQPQHF,TGTGCCAGCAGCCGTATAGGGGACAATCAGCCCCAGCATTTT
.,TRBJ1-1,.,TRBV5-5,CASSQIADEAFF,TGTGCCAGCAGCCAGATAGCAGATGAAGCTTTCTTT
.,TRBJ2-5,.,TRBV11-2,CASSLAGGLETQYF,TGTGCCAGCAGCTTAGCGGGGGGCTTGGAGACCCAGTACTTC
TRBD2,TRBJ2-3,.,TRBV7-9,CASSQTAGGGTDTQYF,TGTGCCAGCAGCCAAACGGCGGGCGGGGGAACAGATACGCAGTATTTT
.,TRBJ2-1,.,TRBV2,CASRQLASYNEQFF,TGTGCCAGCAGACAACTAGCTTCATACAATGAGCAGTTCTTC
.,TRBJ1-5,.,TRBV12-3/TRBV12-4,CASSTGLNQPQHF,TGTGCCAGCAGTACAGGGCTCAATCAGCCCCAGCATTTT
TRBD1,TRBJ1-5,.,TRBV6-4,CASSDLGQGDYSNQPQHF,TGTGCCAGCAGTGATCTCGGACAGGGCGATTATAGCAATCAGCCCCAGCATTTT
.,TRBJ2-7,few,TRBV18,CASSPREFSYEQYF,TGTGCCAGCTCACCTCGGGAGTTCTCCTACGAGCAGTACTTC
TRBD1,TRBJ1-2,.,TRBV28,CASSLSDRGIGGYTF,TGTGCCAGCAGTTTATCGGACAGGGGTATAGGTGGCTACACCTTC
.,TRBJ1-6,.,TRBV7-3,CASSRDSLEGSPLHF,TGTGCCAGCAGCCGGGATTCGTTAGAGGGTTCACCCCTCCACTTT
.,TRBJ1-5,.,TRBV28,CATASGGAGQPQHF,TGTGCCACCGCTTCGGGGGGCGCGGGTCAGCCCCAGCATTTT
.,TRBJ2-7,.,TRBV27,CASSLGTLYEQYF,TGTGCCAGCAGTTTAGGGACTCTCTACGAGCAGTACTTC
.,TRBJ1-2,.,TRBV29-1,CSVEGEGTPNYGYTF,TGCAGCGTTGAAGGTGAGGGGACTCCTAACTATGGCTACACCTTC
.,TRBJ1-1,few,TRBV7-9,CASSFPSQGNTEAFF,TGTGCCAGCAGCTTTCCGTCTCAGGGGAACACTGAAGCTTTCTTT
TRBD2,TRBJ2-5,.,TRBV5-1,CASSRGLAGQETQYF,TGCGCCAGCAGCAGGGGACTAGCGGGGCAAGAGACCCAGTACTTC